Below are 25 T cell receptor beta chains sequenced from a single sample in a study of T cells in Graves' hyperthyroidism and ophthalmopathy. It was RNA transcripts that yielded the amplified TCR beta CDR3 regions. The HTBI set primed first-round TCR CDR3 RT-PCR. TCRdb re-derived calls from the multiplex PCR reads in MiXCR, one entry per CDR3 protein. The profile shows some 370,000 distinct CDR3 sequences, approximately 17% of them singletons. The material sequenced was blood. The receptors were sampled from a young woman with Graves' hyperthyroidism that later progressed to Graves' ophthalmopathy.

This clonotype has more than one count but fewer than ten. The J gene is TRBJ1-1, the V gene TRBV29-1; 7 bases line up with TRBD1. Germline V gene lookup returns CDR1 SQVTM and CDR2 ANQGSEA. The V and J ends lost 4 bases and 4 bases, in that order; junction bases with no gene match: 9. The CDR3 length is 14 residues. CDR3 loop: CSVVGGGQGTEAFF. The DNA of the CDR3 is TGCAGCGTTGTAGGAGGGGGCCAAGGCACTGAAGCTTTCTTT.

This clonotype was counted many times. This chain connects TRBV11-2 to TRBJ2-3; D call uncertain. The length of the CDR3 is 13 residues. From germline, CDR1 is SGHAT and CDR2 FQNNGV. Trimming took off 2 bases at V and 8 bases at J, with 11 bases between the two ends. The CDR3 DNA follows: TGTGCCAGCAGCTTATTTAGCACCGTTACGCAGTATTTT. This translates into CASSLFSTVTQYF.

This clonotype was observed a handful of times. The rearrangement joins TRBV4-1 to TRBJ2-5, with D uncertain. V shed 4 bases and J shed 1 base, with 10 bases lying between them. CDR1 and CDR2 from the germline V gene are MGHRA and YSYEKL. CDR3 length equals 14 residues. The CDR3 sequence: CASSPLAPQETQYF. The CDR3 nucleotides are TGCGCCAGCAGCCCCTTGGCCCCCCAAGAGACCCAGTACTTC.

This clonotype appeared many times. The gene calls are TRBV29-1 and TRBJ1-2, with D tentatively TRBD1 (6 bases). Germline CDR1 reads SQVTM; CDR2 reads ANQGSEA. CDR3 length equals 13 residues. The V end was cut by 5 bases, the J end by 6 bases, with 16 bases between. CDR3 in DNA: TGCAGCGTTTCACAAGGGGGTGGAGATGGCTACACCTTC. Encoded protein: CSVSQGGGDGYTF. The variable domain in full, completed from reference TRBV29-1 and TRBJ1-2, reads SAVISQKPSRDICQRGTSLTIQCQVDSQVTMMFWYRQQPGQSLTLIATANQGSEATYESGFVIDKFPISRPNLTFSTLTVSNMSPEDSSIYLCSVSQGGGDGYTFGSGTRLTVV.

The chain is built from TRBV28 and TRBJ2-7; D remains ambiguous. The CDR3 is made up of 12 amino acids. In germline, CDR1 is MDHEN, CDR2 SYDVKM. The V gene lost 6 bases and the J gene lost 3 bases, with 9 bases spanning the gap. CDR3: CASRYNSYEQYF. CDR3 nucleotide sequence: TGTGCCAGCAGATATAACAGCTACGAGCAGTACTTC.

This clonotype occurred many times. The rearrangement links TRBV29-1 to TRBJ2-3; D gene unclear. CDR1 is SQVTM and CDR2 is ANQGSEA in the germline V gene. V lost 7 bases and J lost 6, with 11 bases in between. The CDR3 spans 11 residues. CDR3 in amino acids: CSATVADTQYF. The CDR3, as DNA: TGCAGCGCCACAGTGGCCGATACGCAGTATTTT.

On this clonotype itself: The junction and the germline gene differ at one end; a read error may be behind it. The chain joins TRBV27 to TRBJ2-7; possible D gene TRBD1, 5 bases. Germline V gene lookup returns CDR1 MNHEY and CDR2 SMNVEV (reference sequence). This CDR3 has 14 residues. This CDR3 reads CARSFGFGADEQYF. The CDR3 bases are TGTGCCCGCAGTTTTGGTTTTGGGGCCGACGAGCAGTACTTC.

This clonotype showed up many times. The CDR3 here is CASSQDYHNSPLHF. For the CDR3, the DNA is TGTGCCAGCAGCCAAGATTATCATAATTCACCCCTCCACTTT. The rearrangement uses TRBV3-1 and TRBJ1-6, with unresolved D. Germline lookup yields CDR1 LGHDT and CDR2 YNNKEL (reference sequence). Trimming stripped 0 bases from V and 5 bases from J, with 5 bases between. This CDR3 has 14 amino acids.

This clonotype was counted only a few times. The J gene is TRBJ1-5, the V gene TRBV10-3, with D hard to call. V shed 4 bases and J shed 7 bases, with 14 bases lying between them. Germline CDR1 and CDR2: ENHRY and SYGVKD. This CDR3 has 14 amino acids. In DNA, the CDR3 is TGTGCCATCAGTGCCACACCTCCGGGACAGCCCCAGCATTTT. Its protein product is CAISATPPGQPQHF.

This clonotype was found many times. This chain connects TRBV18 to TRBJ1-1; D is uncertain. Germline lookup yields CDR1 KGHSH and CDR2 LQKENI. The V end lost 3 bases, the J end lost 0 bases, and 8 bases lay between the germline ends. The CDR3 sequence is 14 residues long. Written as DNA, the CDR3 is TGTGCCAGCTCACCCGTACGTATGAACACTGAAGCTTTCTTT. Translated, it gives CASSPVRMNTEAFF.

This clonotype was seen repeatedly, ten times or more. The chain has TRBV29-1 and TRBJ2-5; TRBD2 might be the D (7 bases). CDR1 is SQVTM, CDR2 ANQGSEA, per germline. V dropped 6 bases and J dropped 5 bases, with 16 bases sitting between them. The CDR3 is 13 amino acids. The DNA for the CDR3 is TGCAGCGTGGGTGGGGGGGGCCGGGAGACCCAGTACTTC. This translates into CSVGGGGRETQYF.

This sequence joins TRBV10-2 and TRBJ1-3; tentative D call: TRBD1 (5 bases). CDR3 length: 13 amino acids. Germline lookup yields CDR1 WSHSY and CDR2 SAAADI. Trimming took off 6 bases at V and 4 bases at J, with 10 bases between the two ends. CDR3 DNA: TGCGCCAGCAGACAGGTGTCGGGAAACACCATATATTTT. Its translation is CASRQVSGNTIYF.

J is TRBJ2-7 and V is TRBV27; D possibly corresponds to TRBD2 (5 bases). The CDR3 has 11 amino acids. V shed 3 bases and J shed 6 bases, with 6 bases lying between them. Germline CDR1 is MNHEY and CDR2 is SMNVEV (reference sequence). Here the CDR3 DNA reads TGTGCCAGCAGTTTCCGGGGCGAGCAGTACTTC. Translating it yields CASSFRGEQYF.

This clonotype was detected ten times or more. The CDR3 nucleotides read TGCAGTGCGGAAGCAGGAGCGAACACCGGGGAGCTGTTTTTT. Translation gives CSAEAGANTGELFF. J is TRBJ2-2 and V is TRBV20-1; D is ambiguous. From germline, CDR1 is DFQATT and CDR2 SNEGSKA (reference sequence). V was pared by 6 bases and J by 0 bases, with 11 bases between. The CDR3 loop spans 14 amino acids.

CDR3 sequence: CSATIGQLLNQPQHF. The CDR3 nucleotides read TGCAGTGCTACTATAGGACAGCTACTCAATCAGCCCCAGCATTTT. The chain has TRBV20-1 and TRBJ1-5; TRBD1 is a possible D gene (6 bases). Germline V CDR1 and CDR2: DFQATT, SNEGSKA (reference sequence). The length of the CDR3 is 15 residues. V was cut by 4 bases and J by 3 bases, with 16 bases left in between.

Many counts were recorded for this clonotype. V and J are TRBV2 and TRBJ2-2; the match to TRBD2 covers 10 bases. Germline V gene lookup returns CDR1 SNHLY and CDR2 FYNNEI. This CDR3 comprises 16 residues. The trim removed 3 bases at V and 7 bases at J, leaving 8 bases unmatched. The CDR3 DNA reads as TGTGCCAGCAGTGACCCACTAGCGGGGACTGACGGGGAGCTGTTTTTT. This gives the protein CASSDPLAGTDGELFF.

The chain carries TRBV11-3 and TRBJ2-5; 7 bases are a match to TRBD2. Looked up from germline, CDR1 is SGHNT and CDR2 is YENEEA. The CDR3 length is 16 residues. V shed 1 base, J shed 3 bases, and the junction held 8 bases outside the gene matches. CDR3 DNA: TGTGCCAGCAGCTTAGGGCCCGGCGGGAGTAAAGAGACCCAGTACTTC. Translated: CASSLGPGGSKETQYF.

The table lists this clonotype with many counts. The V gene is TRBV20-1, the J gene TRBJ2-7; D uncertain. The CDR3 has 13 residues. V gave up 3 bases and J gave up 2 bases, with 11 bases separating them. CDR1 is DFQATT and CDR2 is SNEGSKA in the germline V gene (reference sequence). The DNA of the CDR3 is TGCAGTGCTAGTGAACTTCCCGCCTACGAGCAGTACTTC. Residues: CSASELPAYEQYF.

As regards this clonotype: Sequence at one end of the junction differs from germline and may be a read error. CDR3 in DNA: TGTGCCAGCAGCCAGTCCGGGACAGTTGGAGACACCATATATTTT. It yields the protein CASSQSGTVGDTIYF. The chain has TRBV5-5 and TRBJ1-3; TRBD1 matches at 7 bases. CDR3 size: 15 residues. Germline CDR1 SGHKS, CDR2 YYEKEE (reference sequence).

This chain connects TRBV12-3 or TRBV12-4 to TRBJ2-4; 10 nucleotides agree with TRBD1. V shed 8 bases, J shed 1 base, and the junction held 5 bases outside the gene matches. The CDR3 length is 15 residues. For the CDR3, the DNA is TGTGCCAGCGGAATGGGACAGGGGGCCAAAAACATTCAGTACTTC. It encodes CASGMGQGAKNIQYF.

This clonotype was recorded many times. In DNA form, the CDR3 reads TGTGCCAGCAGTTTGGGGCAGGGTGTCACCTACAATGAGCAGTTCTTC. Amino acids: CASSLGQGVTYNEQFF. V usage is TRBV12-3 or TRBV12-4 and J usage is TRBJ2-1; possibly TRBD1 for D (5 bases). Trimming took 3 bases from V and 2 from J, leaving 14 bases between them. The CDR3 runs to 16 residues.

This clonotype was seen ten or more times. This sequence joins TRBV2 and TRBJ2-2; D remains ambiguous. CDR1 is SNHLY and CDR2 is FYNNEI in the germline V gene. This CDR3 region has 15 residues. The V and J ends lost 7 bases and 2 bases respectively, with 14 bases between them. CDR3 in DNA: TGTGCCAGCATCCCCCGGGCCTTTAACACCGGGGAGCTGTTTTTT. Encoded protein: CASIPRAFNTGELFF.

This clonotype was recorded only once. The conserved phenylalanine or tryptophan normally closing the CDR3 is absent here, so this likely arose from a read error. V gene TRBV6-1 combines with J gene TRBJ1-4; no clear D gene. The germline gives CDR1 MNHNS, CDR2 SASEGT. The CDR3 loop spans 15 amino acids. With 1 base removed from V and 5 bases from J, the gap between germline ends came to 11 bases. This CDR3 is CASSEGVGLNEKLFL. The CDR3, as DNA: TGTGCCAGCAGTGAAGGGGTGGGCCTCAATGAAAAACTGTTTCTT.

At least ten counts were recorded for this clonotype. The CDR3 DNA sequence: TGCAGCGTTAGCCTTTTGGGCGGCTTCACAGATACGCAGTATTTT. Amino acids: CSVSLLGGFTDTQYF. The rearrangement uses TRBV29-1 and TRBJ2-3; no clear D gene. V was pared by 5 bases and J by 2 bases, with 17 bases between. The CDR3 has 15 residues. The germline V gene has CDR1 SQVTM and CDR2 ANQGSEA.

This clonotype showed up many times. The chain carries TRBV11-2 and TRBJ2-1; D call uncertain. Germline-derived CDR1 and CDR2 are SGHAT and FQNNGV. This CDR3 is built from 15 residues. The V gene lost 1 base and the J gene lost 0 bases, with 7 bases spanning the gap. CDR3 amino acids: CASSLGVISYNEQFF. Written as DNA, the CDR3 is TGTGCCAGCAGCTTAGGTGTAATCTCCTACAATGAGCAGTTCTTC.